A selection of T cell receptor beta chains follows, all from one sample in a study of cytomegalovirus exposure and HLA in healthy donors. TCRdb keeps only in-frame clones here, not all; method: immunoSEQ multiplex PCR. The repertoire holds tens of thousands of clones, roughly 77% seen once, with about 7% in the top ten. Sequencing was carried out using PBMCs. These receptors came from a human donor in good health. Each CDR3 is given without its conserved first and last residue.

TRBJ1-2	TRBV7-8	ASSLAPDRGHGYT
TRBJ2-7	TRBV29-1	SVYGAYEQY
TRBJ2-3	TRBV6-5	ASRRTDTQY
TRBJ2-7	TRBV5-1	ASSLTYERTYEQY
TRBJ1-2	TRBV29-1	SVERGDYGYT
TRBJ1-3	TRBV2	ASSGDFGRNTIY
TRBJ2-7	TRBV10-3	AIRDPLTGGYEQY
TRBJ1-2	TRBV6-1	ASKTTGGGGYGYT
TRBJ2-5	TRBV6-1	ASNGGGQETQY
TRBJ2-2	TRBV10-1	ASIGTENTGELF
TRBJ2-5	TRBV19	ASSHQGRLEETQY
TRBJ1-1	TRBV30	AWSPGTMNTEAF
TRBJ1-3	TRBV27	ASRRTRGNTIY
TRBJ2-1	TRBV7-3	ASSLQGLAGRHNEQF
TRBJ2-1	TRBV14	ASSRGGAVNEQF
TRBJ1-6	TRBV7-2	ASSLDRGLISPLH
TRBJ1-2	TRBV14	ASSPKNGGGYT
TRBJ2-1	TRBV7-9	ASSWGPGQIYNEQF
TRBJ1-1	TRBV4-3	ASSQAGNTEAF
TRBJ2-1	TRBV6-6	ASNLGQYNEQF
TRBJ1-1	TRBV2	ASSGQNEGQGLAF
TRBJ2-1	TRBV7-7	ASSPGVENEQF
TRBJ2-7	TRBV19	ASSPMGALYEQY
TRBJ1-2	TRBV7-2	ASSLVDFRKGYT